This T cell receptor beta chain was identified during a study of blood T cell repertoires in COVID-19. Overall study context: Samples taken during acute and convalescent COVID-19 were collected in the United States, Italy and Spain. T cells, B-cell-depleted T cells, or PBMCs provided the cDNA or gDNA that served as material.

In the authors' methods: The assay estimated nucleated cells by amplifying reference gene primers. Assay used: immunoSEQ multiplex PCR; TCRdb lists only in-frame clones, some missing. V and J calls plus clone size are reproduced from that table; the DNA served to infer D and trimming. The sample lists a few hundred thousand clones, roughly nine tenths seen once, with approximately 0.85% in the top ten. Germline-derived CDR1 and CDR2 are SQVTM and ANQGSEA. CDR3 length: 14 residues. After removal of 7 bases from V and 7 bases from J, the junction contained 10 bases not matched to a gene. V is TRBV29-1 and J is TRBJ2-1; 10 bases line up with TRBD2. This clonotype originated in a woman aged 40 to 55 who had recovered from COVID-19. The source material was peripheral blood. This CDR3 reads CSGDLAGAGNEQFF. The CDR3 nucleotides are TGCAGCGGCGATCTAGCGGGAGCAGGTAATGAGCAGTTCTTC.